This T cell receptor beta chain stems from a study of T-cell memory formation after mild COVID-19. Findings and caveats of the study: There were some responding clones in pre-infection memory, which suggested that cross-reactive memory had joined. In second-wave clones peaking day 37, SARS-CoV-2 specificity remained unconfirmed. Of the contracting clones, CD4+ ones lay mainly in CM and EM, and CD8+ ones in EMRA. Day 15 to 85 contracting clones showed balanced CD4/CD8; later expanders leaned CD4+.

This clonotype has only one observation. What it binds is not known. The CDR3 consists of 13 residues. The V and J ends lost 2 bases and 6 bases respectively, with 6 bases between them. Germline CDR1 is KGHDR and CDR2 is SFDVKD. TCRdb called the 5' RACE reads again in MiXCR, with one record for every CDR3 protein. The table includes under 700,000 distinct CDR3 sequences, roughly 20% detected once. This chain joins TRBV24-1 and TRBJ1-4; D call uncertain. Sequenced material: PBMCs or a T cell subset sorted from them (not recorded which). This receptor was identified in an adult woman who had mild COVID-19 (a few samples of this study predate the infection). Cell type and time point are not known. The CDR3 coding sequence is TGTGCCACCAGTGATTACCCACATGAAAAACTGTTTTTT. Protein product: CATSDYPHEKLFF.